This T cell receptor beta chain was identified during a study of Graves' ophthalmopathy and Graves' hyperthyroidism. On the study more broadly: Investigators collected peripheral blood at initial diagnosis, before any treatment was given.

Findings and caveats of the study: Blood also held most thyroid clonotypes expanded above 0.001 frequency.

V gave up 8 bases and J gave up 6 bases, with 15 bases separating them. The CDR3 sequence is 13 residues long. Per the germline V gene, CDR1 is WNHNN and CDR2 is SYGVQD (reference sequence). Turning to this clonotype: Its antigen is as yet unknown.

RNA transcripts served as template for amplifying TCR beta CDR3 sequences. The workflow started with a first-round RT-PCR run with HTBI primers and then moved on to a second-round multiplex PCR. TCRdb reprocessed the multiplex PCR reads with MiXCR, giving one entry per CDR3 protein. The sample consists of about 220,000 distinct CDR3 sequences, roughly 21% of them appearing once. Among the exclusions were patients with other autoimmune diseases, uncontrolled infections, pregnancy or lactation. Orbital computed tomography, together with clinical symptoms, serum thyroxine, TRAb and thyroid ultrasound, was used for diagnosis.

The sample comprised peripheral blood. The chain joins TRBV10-1 to TRBJ2-3; either TRBD1 or TRBD2 may supply D (5 bases each). The TCR was taken from a woman in her fifties or sixties with Graves' ophthalmopathy. The CDR3 spells CASSGASSDTQYF. CDR3 DNA sequence: TGCGCCAGCTCTGGGGCTAGCTCGGATACGCAGTATTTT.